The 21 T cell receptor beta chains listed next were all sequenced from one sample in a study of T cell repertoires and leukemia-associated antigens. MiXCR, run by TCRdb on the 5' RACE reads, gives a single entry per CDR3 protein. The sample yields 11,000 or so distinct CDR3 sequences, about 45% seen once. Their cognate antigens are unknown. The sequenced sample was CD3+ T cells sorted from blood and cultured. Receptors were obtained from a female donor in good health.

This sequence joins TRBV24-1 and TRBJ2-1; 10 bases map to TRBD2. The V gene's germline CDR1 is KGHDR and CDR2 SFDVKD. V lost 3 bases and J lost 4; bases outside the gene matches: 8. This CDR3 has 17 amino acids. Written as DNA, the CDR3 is TGTGCCACCAGTGATCCCCTCCGGACTAGCGGATACAATGAGCAGTTCTTC. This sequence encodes CATSDPLRTSGYNEQFF.

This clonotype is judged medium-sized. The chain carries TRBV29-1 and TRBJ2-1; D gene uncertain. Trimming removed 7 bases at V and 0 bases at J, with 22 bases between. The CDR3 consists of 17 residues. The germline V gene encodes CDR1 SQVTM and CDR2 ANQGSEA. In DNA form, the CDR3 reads TGCAGCGACACATCACTGGTTCCCCGGAGCTCCTACAATGAGCAGTTCTTC. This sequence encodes CSDTSLVPRSSYNEQFF.

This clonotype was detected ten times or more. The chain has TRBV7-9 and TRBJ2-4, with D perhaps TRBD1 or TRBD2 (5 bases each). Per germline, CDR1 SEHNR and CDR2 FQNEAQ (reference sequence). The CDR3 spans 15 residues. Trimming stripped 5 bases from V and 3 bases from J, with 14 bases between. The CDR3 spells CASSLWGNVKNIQYF. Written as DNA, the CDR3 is TGTGCCAGCAGCCTCTGGGGGAATGTCAAAAACATTCAGTACTTC.

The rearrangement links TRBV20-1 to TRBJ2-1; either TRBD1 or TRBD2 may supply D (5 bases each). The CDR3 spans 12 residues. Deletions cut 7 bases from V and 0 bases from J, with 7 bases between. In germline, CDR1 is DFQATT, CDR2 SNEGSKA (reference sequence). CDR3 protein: CSVRGSYNEQFF. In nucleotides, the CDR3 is TGCAGTGTGAGGGGCTCCTACAATGAGCAGTTCTTC.

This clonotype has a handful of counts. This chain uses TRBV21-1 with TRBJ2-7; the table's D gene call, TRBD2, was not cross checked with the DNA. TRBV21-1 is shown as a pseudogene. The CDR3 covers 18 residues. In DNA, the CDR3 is TGTGCCAGCAGCAAAGTTCTACAGCCGAAACCGAGGGTGTCCGAGCAGTACTTC. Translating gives CASSKVLQPKPRVSEQYF.

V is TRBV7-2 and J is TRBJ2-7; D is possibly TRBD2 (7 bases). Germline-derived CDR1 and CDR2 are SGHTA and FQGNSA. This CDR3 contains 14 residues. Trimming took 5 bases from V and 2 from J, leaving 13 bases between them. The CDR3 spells CASSPYGGPYEQYF. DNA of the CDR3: TGTGCCAGCAGCCCCTACGGGGGGCCCTACGAGCAGTACTTC.

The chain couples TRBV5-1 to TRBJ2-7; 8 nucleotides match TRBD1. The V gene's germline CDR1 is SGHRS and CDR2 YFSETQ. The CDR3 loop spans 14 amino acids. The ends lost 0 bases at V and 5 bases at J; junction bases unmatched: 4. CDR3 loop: CASSLDRGVHEQYF. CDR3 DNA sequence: TGCGCCAGCAGCTTGGACAGGGGGGTCCACGAGCAGTACTTC.

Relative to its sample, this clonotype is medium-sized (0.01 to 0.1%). Written as DNA, the CDR3 is TGTGCCAGCAGCCCCGAGCCCGGATCACAAGAGACCCAGTACTTC. This translates into CASSPEPGSQETQYF. The chain uses TRBV7-3 and TRBJ2-5; unclear D gene. The CDR3 totals 15 residues. Per germline, CDR1 SGHTA and CDR2 FQGTGA. Trimming removed 5 bases from V and 2 bases from J, with 15 bases in between.

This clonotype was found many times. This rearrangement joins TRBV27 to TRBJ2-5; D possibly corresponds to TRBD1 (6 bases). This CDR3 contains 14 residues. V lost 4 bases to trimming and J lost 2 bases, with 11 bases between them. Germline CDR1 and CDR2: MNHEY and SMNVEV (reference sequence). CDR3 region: CASSSRTDQETQYF. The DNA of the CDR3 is TGTGCCAGCAGTTCTCGGACAGATCAAGAGACCCAGTACTTC.

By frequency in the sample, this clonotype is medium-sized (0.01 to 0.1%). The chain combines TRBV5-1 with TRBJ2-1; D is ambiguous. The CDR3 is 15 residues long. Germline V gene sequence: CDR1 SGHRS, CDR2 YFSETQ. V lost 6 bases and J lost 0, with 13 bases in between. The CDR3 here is CASTPGSPSYNEQFF. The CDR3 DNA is TGCGCCAGCACCCCTGGCAGCCCCTCCTACAATGAGCAGTTCTTC.

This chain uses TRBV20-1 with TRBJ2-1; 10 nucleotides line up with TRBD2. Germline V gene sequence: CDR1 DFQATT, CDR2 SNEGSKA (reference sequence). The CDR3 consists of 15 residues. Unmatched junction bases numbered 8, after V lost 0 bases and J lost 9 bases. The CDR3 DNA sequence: TGCAGTGCTAGAGATGCAGCGGGAGGGTCTAGTGAGCAGTTCTTC. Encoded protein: CSARDAAGGSSEQFF.

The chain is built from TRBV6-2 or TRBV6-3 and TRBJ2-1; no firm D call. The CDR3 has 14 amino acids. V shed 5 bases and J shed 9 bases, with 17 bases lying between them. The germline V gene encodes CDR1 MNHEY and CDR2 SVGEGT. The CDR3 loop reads CASSRRESGVEQFF. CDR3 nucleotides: TGTGCCAGCAGTCGAAGAGAAAGTGGGGTTGAGCAGTTCTTC.

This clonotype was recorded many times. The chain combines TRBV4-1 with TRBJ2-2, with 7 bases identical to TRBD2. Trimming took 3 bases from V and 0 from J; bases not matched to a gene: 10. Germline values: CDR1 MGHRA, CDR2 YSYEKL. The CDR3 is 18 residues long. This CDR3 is CASSHAGRGYSNTGELFF. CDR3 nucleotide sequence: TGCGCCAGCAGCCACGCGGGGAGGGGCTACTCGAACACCGGGGAGCTGTTTTTT.

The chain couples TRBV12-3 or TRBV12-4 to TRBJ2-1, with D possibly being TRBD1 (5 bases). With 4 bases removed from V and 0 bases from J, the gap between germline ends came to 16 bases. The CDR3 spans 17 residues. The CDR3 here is CASSSPQTVTSYNEQFF. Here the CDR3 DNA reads TGTGCCAGCAGTTCCCCTCAGACAGTTACCTCCTACAATGAGCAGTTCTTC.

CDR3 residues: CASSSGNPGSSDEQYF. CDR3 bases: TGTGCCAGCAGCTCGGGCAACCCGGGCAGTTCGGACGAGCAGTACTTC. The chain recombines TRBV25-1 with TRBJ2-7, with D unclear. Germline V gene data show CDR1 as MGHDK and CDR2 as SYGVNS. CDR3 length equals 16 residues. V was shortened by 6 bases and J by 5 bases, with 23 bases between the two germline ends.

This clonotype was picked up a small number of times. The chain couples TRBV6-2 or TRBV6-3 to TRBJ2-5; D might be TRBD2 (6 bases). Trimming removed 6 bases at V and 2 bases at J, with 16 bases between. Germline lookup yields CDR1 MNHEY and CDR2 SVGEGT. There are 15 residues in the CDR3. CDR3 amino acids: CASSPGNSGQETQYF. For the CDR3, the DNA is TGTGCCAGCAGCCCCGGTAATAGCGGACAAGAGACCCAGTACTTC.

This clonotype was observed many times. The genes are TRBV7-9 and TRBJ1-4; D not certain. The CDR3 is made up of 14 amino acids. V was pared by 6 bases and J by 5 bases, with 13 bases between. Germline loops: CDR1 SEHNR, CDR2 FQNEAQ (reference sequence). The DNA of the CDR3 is TGTGCCAGCAGGGCCCGGGAGAGCAATGAAAAACTGTTTTTT. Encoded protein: CASRARESNEKLFF.

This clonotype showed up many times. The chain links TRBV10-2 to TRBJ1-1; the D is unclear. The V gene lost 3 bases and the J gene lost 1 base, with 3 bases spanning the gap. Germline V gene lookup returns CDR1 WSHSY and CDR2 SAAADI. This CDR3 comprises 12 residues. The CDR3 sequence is CASSEGNTEAFF. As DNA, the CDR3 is TGCGCCAGCAGTGAAGGGAACACTGAAGCTTTCTTT.

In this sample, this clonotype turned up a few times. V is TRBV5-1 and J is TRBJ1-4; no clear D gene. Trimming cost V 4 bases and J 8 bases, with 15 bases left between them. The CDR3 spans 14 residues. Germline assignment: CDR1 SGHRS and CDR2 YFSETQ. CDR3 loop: CASSNRASEEKLFF. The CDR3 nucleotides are TGCGCCAGCAGCAACCGGGCCTCAGAGGAAAAACTGTTTTTT.

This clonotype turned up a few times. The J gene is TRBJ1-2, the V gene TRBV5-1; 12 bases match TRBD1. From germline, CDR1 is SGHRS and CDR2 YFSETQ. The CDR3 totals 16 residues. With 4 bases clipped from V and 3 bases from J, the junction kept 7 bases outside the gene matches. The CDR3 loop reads CASSVGTGGAHYGYTF. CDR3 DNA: TGCGCCAGCAGCGTCGGGACAGGGGGCGCGCACTATGGCTACACCTTC.

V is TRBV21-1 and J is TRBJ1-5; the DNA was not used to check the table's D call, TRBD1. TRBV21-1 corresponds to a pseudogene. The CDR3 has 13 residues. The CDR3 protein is CASSNRPGRVQHF. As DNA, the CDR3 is TGTGCCAGCAGCAACAGGCCGGGAAGAGTCCAGCATTTT.